This TCR beta chain was found in a study of blood T cell repertoires in COVID-19. About the research overall: Collection of acute and convalescent COVID-19 samples took place in the United States, Italy and Spain. T cells, B-cell-depleted T cells, or PBMCs provided the cDNA or gDNA that served as material.

Original analysis: Estimation of nucleated cell counts was performed using reference gene primer amplification. Clones were read by immunoSEQ multiplex PCR, and TCRdb kept only the in-frame ones, dropping some. That table supplies the V and J calls and clone size; D and trimming were determined from the DNA. Among roughly 29,000 clones listed, 84% were seen once. As regards this clone: Other nucleotide sequences in the sample specify the same CDR3.

Germline V gives CDR1 SGHRS, CDR2 YFSETQ. The CDR3 has 15 residues. Trimming removed 4 bases at V and 4 bases at J, with 12 bases between. The sample was peripheral blood. The origin of this receptor is a man older than 75 with active COVID-19. The chain combines TRBV5-1 with TRBJ1-6; TRBD1 might be the D (5 bases). The CDR3 DNA follows: TGCGCCAGCAGCCCGCGGGGGGATTATAATTCACCCCTCCACTTT. Translating it yields CASSPRGDYNSPLHF. Looking up the rest from reference TRBV5-1 and TRBJ1-6 gives the full variable domain: KAGVTQTPRYLIKTRGQQVTLSCSPISGHRSVSWYQQTPGQGLQFLFEYFSETQRNKGNFPGRFSGRQFSNSRSEMNVSTLELGDSALYLCASSPRGDYNSPLHFGNGTRLTVT.